This TCR beta chain was retrieved from a study of T cell repertoires in cytomegalovirus infection (dated by TCRdb to about 2019). Concerning the study at large: Because public TCR beta signatures pointed to carriage of CMV infection together with the matching HLA type, the HLA type of each donor mattered for the analysis.

CDR1 and CDR2 are drawn from the germline V gene: MGHRA, YSYEKL. Cut back by 0 bases and 6 bases, the V and J ends lie 11 bases apart. The CDR3 has 15 amino acids, counting the end cysteine and phenylalanine. Only the CDR3 DNA stays, 45 bases, in frame from base 1. Data came from an Illumina HiSeq 1500. TCRdb reanalyzed the raw reads on its own, using fastp at Q25 for trimming and MiXCR for clone calling, and kept in-frame beta chains. CDR3 protein sequences are deduplicated, and each keeps its most common genes and DNA. The sample profile shows hundreds of thousands of distinct CDR3 sequences; approximately 10% of them were found once. Roughly a tenth of the sample belongs to the ten largest clones. In this sample, this clonotype turned up many times. This clone's antigen is unknown. Per-base quality was not reported, and no clone a single base away is much larger than it. The investigation overall reported the following: The ex vivo response was dominated by HLA-C-restricted CMV-specific TCR beta clonotypes, which also provided the single most frequent clonotype in two of eight donors. In both this cohort and an independent cohort of under 450 donors, the cumulative frequency of public TCR beta family members distinguished carriers of CMV infection plus the relevant HLA type.

Sequences were obtained from PBMCs. The clonotype originates from a human donor in good health (CMV status not recorded). Some clones in this sample may be carry-over from other donors' samples. This chain is built from TRBV4-1 and TRBJ1-4, and the D gene may be TRBD1, 6 bases matching. The nucleotide sequence is given as TGCGCCAGCAGCCAAGATGGCAGGGGACATGAAAAACTGTTTTTT. It translates to CASSQDGRGHEKLFF.